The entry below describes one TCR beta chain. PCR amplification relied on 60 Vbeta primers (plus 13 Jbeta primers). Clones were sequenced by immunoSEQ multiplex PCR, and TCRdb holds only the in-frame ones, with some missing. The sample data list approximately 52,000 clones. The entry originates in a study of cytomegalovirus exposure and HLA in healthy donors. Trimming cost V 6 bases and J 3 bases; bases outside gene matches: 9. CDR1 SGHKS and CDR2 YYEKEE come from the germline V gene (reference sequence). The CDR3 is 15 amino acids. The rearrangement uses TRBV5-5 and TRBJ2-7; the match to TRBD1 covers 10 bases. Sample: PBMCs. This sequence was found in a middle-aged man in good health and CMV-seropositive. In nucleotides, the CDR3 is TGTGCCAGCACCTCTATTCGGACAGGGGGCTACGAGCAGTACTTC. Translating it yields CASTSIRTGGYEQYF.